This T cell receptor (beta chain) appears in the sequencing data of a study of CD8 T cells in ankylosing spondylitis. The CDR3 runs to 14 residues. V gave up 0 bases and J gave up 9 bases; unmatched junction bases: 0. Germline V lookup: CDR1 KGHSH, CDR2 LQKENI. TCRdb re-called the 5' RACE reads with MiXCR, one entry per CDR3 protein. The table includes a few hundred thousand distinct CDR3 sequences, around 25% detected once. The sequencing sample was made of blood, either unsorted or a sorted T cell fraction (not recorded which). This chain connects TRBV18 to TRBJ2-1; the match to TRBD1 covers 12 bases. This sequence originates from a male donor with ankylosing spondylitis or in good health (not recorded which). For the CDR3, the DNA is TGTGCCAGCTCACCACCGGGACAGGGGGCTGAGCAGTTCTTC. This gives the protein CASSPPGQGAEQFF. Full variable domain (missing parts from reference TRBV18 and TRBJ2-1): NAGVMQNPRHLVRRRGQEARLRCSPMKGHSHVYWYRQLPEEGLKFMVYLQKENIIDESGMPKERFSAEFPKEGPSILRIQQVVRGDSAAYFCASSPPGQGAEQFFGPGTRLTVL.